The present entry profiles one TCR beta chain with its context. This CDR3 has 14 amino acids. Deletions cut 3 bases from V and 9 bases from J, with 15 bases between. From germline, CDR1 is SEHNR and CDR2 FQNEAQ (reference sequence). The sample comes from a study of blood T cell repertoires in COVID-19. Study as a whole: Samples of COVID-19 (acute and convalescent) were obtained from the United States, Italy and Spain. T cells, B-cell-depleted T cells, or PBMCs provided the cDNA or gDNA that served as material.

Original methodology: Reference gene primer amplification in the assay estimated nucleated cell counts. Sequencing used immunoSEQ multiplex PCR; TCRdb keeps in-frame clones, though not all of them. The DNA gave D and trimming, while V, J and clone size come from that table. The data contain about 120,000 clones, 79% of them singletons. The rearrangement joins TRBV7-9 to TRBJ1-5; TRBD1 might be the D (5 bases). Sequenced sample: peripheral blood. The sequence was collected from a man in his forties or fifties with active or convalescent COVID-19. The CDR3 is CASSFVGEGSPQHF. The CDR3 DNA reads TGTGCCAGCAGCTTTGTGGGGGAGGGGTCGCCCCAGCATTTT.